Presented here are 17 T cell receptor beta chains from one specimen sequenced in a study of blood T cell repertoires in COVID-19. Repertoires were generated with immunoSEQ multiplex PCR, while TCRdb's copy carries only in-frame clones and drops some. This table has approximately 130,000 clones, about 90% appearing once. What was sequenced was peripheral blood. The receptors originated from a woman aged 45-65 years who had recovered from COVID-19.

This chain uses TRBV3-1 (or the pseudogene TRBV3-2) with TRBJ1-1; D possibly corresponds to TRBD1 (6 bases). CDR1 and CDR2 (germline): LGHDT, YNNKEL (reference sequence). Trimming removed 5 bases from V and 2 bases from J, with 15 bases in between. This CDR3 comprises 15 residues. The CDR3 loop is CASSNLGGANTEAFF. CDR3 sequence (DNA): TGTGCCAGCAGCAACCTTGGGGGGGCCAACACTGAAGCTTTCTTT.

This clone showed up just a few times. The V and J genes are TRBV14 and TRBJ1-6; a possible D gene is TRBD1 (5 bases). Germline V lookup: CDR1 SGHDN, CDR2 FVKESK. V lost 5 bases and J 4 bases, leaving 9 bases between the germline ends. This CDR3 is 14 amino acids long. CDR3 nucleotides: TGTGCCAGCAGCGTGACAGCATATAATTCACCCCTCCACTTT. Its protein product is CASSVTAYNSPLHF.

The genes are TRBV4-3 and TRBJ1-5; unclear D gene. The CDR3 is made up of 14 amino acids. Trimming took off 0 bases at V and 7 bases at J, with 10 bases between the two ends. Germline CDR1 reads LGHNA; CDR2 reads YSLEER. The CDR3 loop is CASSQDSGIQPQHF. The CDR3 bases are TGCGCCAGCAGCCAAGATTCCGGGATACAGCCCCAGCATTTT.

The V gene is TRBV18, the J gene TRBJ1-1, with D hard to call. This CDR3 comprises 14 residues. The germline gives CDR1 KGHSH, CDR2 LQKENI. The V end was cut by 2 bases, the J end by 8 bases, with 15 bases between. The CDR3 nucleotides are TGTGCCAGCTCACCATTGACACCCCGCGGGGAAGCTTTCTTT. Amino acids: CASSPLTPRGEAFF.

This sequence joins TRBV2 and TRBJ1-2; D is ambiguous. Germline assignment: CDR1 SNHLY and CDR2 FYNNEI. This CDR3 region has 8 residues. Trimming cost V 8 bases and J 13 bases, with 8 bases left between them. CDR3 sequence: CASSLVTF. CDR3 nucleotide sequence: TGTGCCAGCTCGTTAGTCACCTTC.

The chain links TRBV5-1 to TRBJ2-3; 11 bases match TRBD2. CDR1 and CDR2 (germline): SGHRS, YFSETQ. After removal of 0 bases from V and 4 bases from J, the junction contained 7 bases not matched to a gene. The CDR3 extends over 17 amino acids. The CDR3 reads CASSLDLAGGHSDTQYF. The CDR3 DNA reads TGCGCCAGCAGCTTGGACCTAGCGGGAGGACATTCAGATACGCAGTATTTT. Looking up the rest from reference TRBV5-1 and TRBJ2-3 gives the full variable domain: KAGVTQTPRYLIKTRGQQVTLSCSPISGHRSVSWYQQTPGQGLQFLFEYFSETQRNKGNFPGRFSGRQFSNSRSEMNVSTLELGDSALYLCASSLDLAGGHSDTQYFGPGTRLTVL.

The chain combines TRBV3-1 (or the pseudogene TRBV3-2) with TRBJ2-5; the D gene is possibly TRBD2 (5 bases). Germline lookup yields CDR1 LGHDT and CDR2 YNNKEL (reference sequence). Trimming shortened V by 4 bases and J by 2 bases, and 14 bases separated the two germline ends. The CDR3 has 15 amino acids. The CDR3 DNA reads TGTGCCAGCAGCCCAAGGACTTCCCTTCAAGAGACCCAGTACTTC. Amino acids: CASSPRTSLQETQYF.

This sequence joins TRBV27 and TRBJ2-1; 8 nucleotides match TRBD2. Germline V lookup: CDR1 MNHEY, CDR2 SMNVEV (reference sequence). With V trimmed by 2 bases and J by 7 bases, 4 bases remained unmatched. CDR3 length equals 14 residues. The CDR3 coding sequence is TGTGCCAGCAGTTTACTCGGGGGGGGGAATGAGCAGTTCTTC. It is translated as CASSLLGGGNEQFF.

The V call is TRBV28, the J call TRBJ1-1; maybe TRBD1 (5 bases). Trimming removed 7 bases from V and 8 bases from J, with 14 bases in between. CDR1 and CDR2 from the germline V gene are MDHEN and SYDVKM. This CDR3 contains 12 residues. CDR3: CASTVRGWEAFF. In nucleotides, the CDR3 is TGTGCCAGCACCGTAAGGGGCTGGGAAGCTTTCTTT.

This clone came up once. The gene calls are TRBV5-1 and TRBJ1-2, with D uncertain. CDR1 SGHRS and CDR2 YFSETQ come from the germline V gene. The CDR3 contains 13 residues. Trimming cost V 0 bases and J 4 bases, with 7 bases left between them. The CDR3 loop is CASSLGLLYGYTF. CDR3 in DNA: TGCGCCAGCAGCTTGGGGCTCCTCTATGGCTACACCTTC.

This chain connects TRBV5-1 to TRBJ2-1, with TRBD2 matching over 9 bases. J was trimmed by 13 bases and V by 0 bases; bases with no gene match: 5. The CDR3 extends over 13 amino acids. Germline lookup yields CDR1 SGHRS and CDR2 YFSETQ. The CDR3 reads CASSLAEGTSQFF. The CDR3 DNA reads as TGCGCCAGCAGCTTGGCCGAGGGGACTAGCCAGTTCTTC. Variable domain in full (rest from reference TRBV5-1 and TRBJ2-1): KAGVTQTPRYLIKTRGQQVTLSCSPISGHRSVSWYQQTPGQGLQFLFEYFSETQRNKGNFPGRFSGRQFSNSRSEMNVSTLELGDSALYLCASSLAEGTSQFFGPGTRLTVL.

Notes on this clone: In the same sample, other DNA sequences code for this CDR3. This chain uses TRBV3-1 (or the pseudogene TRBV3-2) with TRBJ2-3; 14 positions match TRBD2. The CDR3 contains 17 residues. The V segment lost 4 bases and the J segment 3 bases; nucleotides outside the gene matches: 6. CDR1 is LGHDT, CDR2 YNNKEL, per germline (reference sequence). CDR3 in DNA: TGTGCCAGCAGCCGGGGACTAGCGGGAGCTTCGACAGATACGCAGTATTTT. This translates into CASSRGLAGASTDTQYF.

This chain links TRBV15 with TRBJ1-2; tentatively, D is TRBD1 (5 bases). Per the germline V gene, CDR1 is LNHNV and CDR2 is YYDKDF (reference sequence). The CDR3 consists of 16 residues. V was trimmed by 5 bases and J by 0 bases, leaving 16 bases between them. The CDR3 DNA is TGTGCCACCAGCCGACAGAGTAGCAGTACTAACTATGGCTACACCTTC. The encoded protein is CATSRQSSSTNYGYTF.

For the CDR3, the DNA is TGTGCCAGTAGTTCCGAGACTAGCGGCCGCGGGGAGCAGTACTTC. As protein: CASSSETSGRGEQYF. J is TRBJ2-7 and V is TRBV19; 9 bases are shared with TRBD2. Germline CDR1 is LNHDA and CDR2 is SQIVND (reference sequence). V shed 5 bases, J shed 7 bases, and the junction held 12 bases outside the gene matches. CDR3 length: 15 amino acids.

This chain links TRBV18 with TRBJ1-2; 8 bases line up with TRBD1. Germline loops: CDR1 KGHSH, CDR2 LQKENI. The V segment lost 6 bases and the J segment 4 bases; nucleotides outside the gene matches: 10. The CDR3 contains 15 residues. The CDR3, as DNA: TGTGCCAGCTCCCTTGAAGGACAGGGCGCCTATGGCTACACCTTC. Residues: CASSLEGQGAYGYTF.

The rearrangement uses TRBV2 and TRBJ2-4, with D possibly being TRBD2 (7 bases). CDR1 and CDR2 from the germline V gene are SNHLY and FYNNEI. Trimming cost V 7 bases and J 7 bases, with 17 bases left between them. There are 14 residues in the CDR3. In nucleotides, the CDR3 is TGTGCCAGCATGGGGGGGGCCTTGGGGAACATTCAGTACTTC. It specifies CASMGGALGNIQYF. Looking up the rest from reference TRBV2 and TRBJ2-4 gives the full variable domain: EPEVTQTPSHQVTQMGQEVILRCVPISNHLYFYWYRQILGQKVEFLVSFYNNEISEKSEIFDDQFSVERPDGSNFTLKIRSTKLEDSAMYFCASMGGALGNIQYFGAGTRLSVL.

This sequence joins TRBV29-1 and TRBJ1-2; 9 bases fit TRBD1. Trimming took 1 base from V and 8 from J; bases not matched to a gene: 5. Germline V gene sequence: CDR1 SQVTM, CDR2 ANQGSEA. The CDR3 extends over 13 amino acids. For the CDR3, the DNA is TGCAGCGTTGAAGTGGGACAGGGATGGGGCTACACCTTC. The encoded protein is CSVEVGQGWGYTF.